The clone carrying this TCR beta chain was counted once. Its target is not known. Trimming removed 5 bases from V and 4 bases from J; junction bases left unmatched: 8. The CDR3 has 16 amino acids. Germline CDR1 and CDR2: MNHEY and SMNVEV (reference sequence). The sample belongs to a study of cytomegalovirus exposure and HLA in healthy donors. For the study at large: For the approximately 400 genotyped donors, about 81% fell within the Caucasian-associated ancestry cluster. Whole-study findings and limits: A list of 150 to 200 TCR beta chains associated with cytomegalovirus was given. A later examination showed that TCR association rates differed by HLA locus, with DRB1 most and HLA-C fewest. Across donors, sequencing depth was assumed by presence/absence analyses to be roughly uniform.

A multiplex PCR was run with 60 Vbeta primers and 13 Jbeta primers. Clones were read by immunoSEQ multiplex PCR, and TCRdb kept only the in-frame ones, dropping some. The sample has tens of thousands of clones; roughly 82% are singletons. This rearrangement joins TRBV27 to TRBJ2-3, with 11 bases aligning to TRBD2. The specimen sequenced was PBMCs. This receptor was obtained from a woman aged 18-29 years in good health and CMV-seropositive. Written as DNA, the CDR3 is TGTGCCAGCAGTATCTTAGCGGGGGGGGGCGCAGATACGCAGTATTTT. Translated, it gives CASSILAGGGADTQYF.